Presented here are 21 T cell receptor beta chains from one specimen sequenced in a study of beta chain features in type 1 diabetes. Reverse transcribing all isolated RNA meant expressed TCRB transcripts were sequenced. Repertoires were generated with immunoSEQ multiplex PCR, while TCRdb's copy carries only in-frame clones and drops some. Seen here are 200,000 to 250,000 clones, 12% to 15% observed once, and the top ten hold around 0.03%. The sequencing sample was made of naive CD4+ T cells from blood. The receptors shown here come from a woman in her 40s in good health.

This clone was seen repeatedly, ten times or more. The chain recombines TRBV19 with TRBJ2-3, with D uncertain. This CDR3 region has 12 residues. Between the trimmed V and J ends, which lost 5 bases and 3 bases, there was a span of 6 bases. Germline CDR1 is LNHDA and CDR2 is SQIVND (reference sequence). The CDR3 DNA reads as TGTGCCAGTAGTCCGACAACAGATACGCAGTATTTT. It translates to CASSPTTDTQYF.

The CDR3: CASSPQGWGPKGQYF. CDR3 nucleotide sequence: TGTGCCAGTAGCCCACAGGGATGGGGCCCAAAGGGGCAGTACTTC. The chain is built from TRBV19 and TRBJ2-7, with D perhaps TRBD1 (6 bases). With 6 bases removed from V and 9 bases from J, the gap between germline ends came to 24 bases. The CDR3 is 15 residues long. CDR1 LNHDA and CDR2 SQIVND come from the germline V gene (reference sequence).

CDR3 DNA: TGTGCCAGCTCACTCGGGACAACTTGGGATGAAAAACTGTTTTTT. Protein: CASSLGTTWDEKLFF. The V gene is TRBV18, the J gene TRBJ1-4; tentative D call: TRBD1 (6 bases). CDR1 KGHSH and CDR2 LQKENI come from the germline V gene. The CDR3 contains 15 residues. Trimming took off 4 bases at V and 6 bases at J, with 15 bases between the two ends. The whole variable domain, filled in from reference TRBV18 and TRBJ1-4, reads NAGVMQNPRHLVRRRGQEARLRCSPMKGHSHVYWYRQLPEEGLKFMVYLQKENIIDESGMPKERFSAEFPKEGPSILRIQQVVRGDSAAYFCASSLGTTWDEKLFFGSGTQLSVL.

The genes are TRBV19 and TRBJ1-1; weak D call: TRBD1 (5 bases). Germline CDR1 and CDR2: LNHDA and SQIVND (reference sequence). Trimming removed 5 bases from V and 1 base from J, with 8 bases in between. This CDR3 spans 13 amino acids. CDR3 nucleotide sequence: TGTGCCAGTAGTGTGACAGCGAACACTGAAGCTTTCTTT. Protein: CASSVTANTEAFF.

This clone appeared a few times. DNA for the CDR3: TGCGCCAGCAGCCAAGAAAGGGCCGAATGGGGAGCCTTCTACGAGCAGTACTTC. This encodes CASSQERAEWGAFYEQYF. The chain carries TRBV4-1 and TRBJ2-7, with D perhaps matching TRBD2 (5 bases). Germline lookup yields CDR1 MGHRA and CDR2 YSYEKL. The CDR3 sequence is 18 residues long. Between the trimmed V and J ends, which lost 0 bases and 3 bases, there was a span of 21 bases.

In this sample, this clone turned up a few times. CDR3: CASSQDGDSGNTIYF. Here the CDR3 DNA reads TGCGCCAGCAGCCAAGACGGGGATTCTGGAAACACCATATATTTT. This chain connects TRBV4-3 to TRBJ1-3, with D uncertain. Germline V gene lookup returns CDR1 LGHNA and CDR2 YSLEER. This CDR3 is 15 amino acids long. V was clipped by 0 bases and J by 1 base, with 7 bases between them.

This clone was found many times. The rearrangement links TRBV5-1 to TRBJ2-1; unclear D gene. CDR1 and CDR2 from the germline V gene are SGHRS and YFSETQ. This CDR3 spans 13 amino acids. Trimming shortened V by 0 bases and J by 3 bases, and 4 bases separated the two germline ends. The CDR3 spells CASSLGDYNEQFF. The CDR3 DNA sequence: TGCGCCAGCAGCTTGGGAGACTACAATGAGCAGTTCTTC.

The rearrangement joins TRBV2 to TRBJ1-2, with D possibly matching TRBD1 (6 bases). The CDR3 runs to 14 residues. Germline V gene lookup returns CDR1 SNHLY and CDR2 FYNNEI. V shed 4 bases and J shed 13 bases, with 22 bases lying between them. As DNA, the CDR3 is TGTGCCAGCAGTGGAGGCAGGGGTCCTTCTCTACGCACCTTC. Translating gives CASSGGRGPSLRTF.

The chain carries TRBV14 and TRBJ1-4; tentatively, D is TRBD1 (6 bases). In germline, CDR1 is SGHDN, CDR2 FVKESK. This CDR3 contains 14 residues. Trimming removed 3 bases at V and 2 bases at J, with 7 bases between. Here the CDR3 reads CASSHRGTNEKLFF. CDR3 sequence (DNA): TGTGCCAGCAGCCACAGGGGTACTAATGAAAAACTGTTTTTT.

In this sample, this clone turned up a few times. V gene TRBV11-2 combines with J gene TRBJ2-4; D unresolved. The V gene's germline CDR1 is SGHAT and CDR2 FQNNGV. This CDR3 is 14 amino acids long. The V end lost 1 base, the J end lost 8 bases, and 12 bases lay between the germline ends. The CDR3 nucleotides read TGTGCCAGCAGCTTAGCCCGTCCCGTCGACATTCAGTACTTC. Translating it yields CASSLARPVDIQYF.

A few counts support this clone. The chain employs TRBV19 and TRBJ2-5; the D gene is possibly TRBD1 (6 bases). The V and J ends lost 10 bases and 2 bases respectively, with 14 bases between them. CDR3 length: 13 residues. Germline CDR1 reads LNHDA; CDR2 reads SQIVND (reference sequence). The CDR3 spells CATQRDRQETQYF. In DNA, the CDR3 is TGTGCCACCCAGCGCGACAGGCAAGAGACCCAGTACTTC.

This clone was seen just once. V and J are TRBV28 and TRBJ2-7; 9 bases line up with TRBD2. V lost 6 bases, J lost 0 bases, and 3 bases stayed unmatched. There are 14 residues in the CDR3. The germline CDR1 and CDR2 sequences are MDHEN and SYDVKM. The CDR3 coding sequence is TGTGCCAGCAGCAGCGGGGGGCTCTCCTACGAGCAGTACTTC. Protein: CASSSGGLSYEQYF.

The table lists this clone with a few counts. The J gene is TRBJ2-4, the V gene TRBV12-5; unclear D gene. Trimming removed 5 bases at V and 0 bases at J, with 8 bases between. Germline V lookup: CDR1 LGHNT, CDR2 FRNRAP. This CDR3 contains 14 residues. CDR3 loop: CASGLSIAKNIQYF. The CDR3 DNA is TGTGCTAGTGGTCTAAGCATAGCCAAAAACATTCAGTACTTC.

V and J are TRBV2 and TRBJ2-5; 14 bases match TRBD2. Germline V gene sequence: CDR1 SNHLY, CDR2 FYNNEI. V gave up 5 bases and J gave up 4 bases; unmatched junction bases: 6. This CDR3 region has 16 residues. The CDR3 DNA reads as TGTGCCAGCAGTTGGACTAGCGGGGGGTTGGGAGAGACCCAGTACTTC. Its translation is CASSWTSGGLGETQYF.

This clone was detected only a few times. This sequence joins TRBV18 and TRBJ1-6; the D gene is possibly TRBD1 (6 bases). Looked up from germline, CDR1 is KGHSH and CDR2 is LQKENI. The CDR3 has 14 amino acids. Between the trimmed V and J ends, which lost 2 bases and 10 bases, there was a span of 12 bases. The CDR3 nucleotides are TGTGCCAGCTCACCAACAGGGCAGGGATCACCCCTCCACTTT. It encodes CASSPTGQGSPLHF.

The V call is TRBV27, the J call TRBJ1-2; perhaps TRBD1 as D (5 bases). V was trimmed by 7 bases and J by 4 bases, leaving 16 bases between them. In germline, CDR1 is MNHEY, CDR2 SMNVEV (reference sequence). CDR3 length: 14 residues. This CDR3 is CASNRAGFGYGYTF. CDR3 DNA sequence: TGTGCCAGCAATCGCGCAGGGTTTGGCTATGGCTACACCTTC.

This clone came up a few times. This chain uses TRBV5-4 with TRBJ2-7; 7 nucleotides line up with TRBD1. The CDR3 is 14 amino acids. Germline trimming cut 3 bases from V and 2 bases from J; bases unmatched to any gene: 5. Germline V CDR1 and CDR2: SGHNT, YYREEE (reference sequence). CDR3 coding DNA: TGTGCCAGCAGCTCGGAACAGGGGACCTACGAGCAGTACTTC. Amino acid sequence: CASSSEQGTYEQYF.

The table lists this clone with a few counts. The chain is built from TRBV2 and TRBJ2-3; 8 positions agree with TRBD2. CDR3 length: 15 amino acids. Germline CDR1 reads SNHLY; CDR2 reads FYNNEI. The V gene end was trimmed by 8 bases and the J gene end by 8 bases; junction bases not matched to a gene: 15. The CDR3 region has the DNA TGTGCCAGCGGTAATAGCGGGGCGGAGGTTGGTACGCAGTATTTT. Residues: CASGNSGAEVGTQYF.

The chain combines TRBV7-9 with TRBJ2-1, with D hard to call. Germline CDR1 and CDR2: SEHNR and FQNEAQ (reference sequence). Trimming cost V 3 bases and J 12 bases, with 12 bases left between them. The CDR3 has 12 amino acids. The CDR3 bases are TGTGCCAGCAGCTTCCGGCAGGTTTTGCAGTTCTTC. This translates into CASSFRQVLQFF.

This clone was detected only a few times. The sample holds other DNA sequences that translate to the same CDR3. The J gene is TRBJ2-1, the V gene TRBV5-1, with 11 bases identical to TRBD1. The CDR3 has 15 amino acids. Trimming removed 4 bases from V and 4 bases from J; junction bases left unmatched: 4. CDR1 SGHRS and CDR2 YFSETQ come from the germline V gene. CDR3 residues: CASSAGQGGYNEQFF. In DNA, the CDR3 is TGCGCCAGCAGCGCGGGACAGGGGGGATACAATGAGCAGTTCTTC.

The chain couples TRBV11-3 to TRBJ2-7; TRBD1 matches 9 bases. Germline V gene data show CDR1 as SGHNT and CDR2 as YENEEA. The J segment lost 2 bases and the V segment lost 5 bases, leaving 4 bases of the junction unmatched. This CDR3 spans 14 amino acids. CDR3: CASSGRDRAYEQYF. The DNA of the CDR3 is TGTGCCAGCAGCGGTAGGGACAGGGCCTACGAGCAGTACTTC. The whole variable domain, remainder taken from reference TRBV11-3 and TRBJ2-7, is EAGVVQSPRYKIIEKKQPVAFWCNPISGHNTLYWYLQNLGQGPELLIRYENEEAVDDSQLPKDRFSAERLKGVDSTLKIQPAELGDSAVYLCASSGRDRAYEQYFGPGTRLTVT.